This TCR beta chain was captured in a study of cytomegalovirus exposure and HLA in healthy donors. This PCR relied on a set of 60 Vbeta primers and 13 Jbeta primers. The table came from immunoSEQ multiplex PCR; TCRdb's copy has only in-frame clones and leaves some out. The table records approximately 110,000 clones, about 74% of them present only once. About this clone: Its antigen is unknown.

The CDR3 contains 12 residues. Germline V gives CDR1 MNHNY, CDR2 SVGAGI (reference sequence). Trimming left V 5 bases short and J 5 bases short, with 7 bases between. Study-level results: Owing to their indistinguishability, certain V segments, notably TRBV6-2 and TRBV6-3, were excluded.

Sequenced input: PBMCs. This chain connects TRBV6-6 to TRBJ2-1; D unresolved. The origin of this receptor is a woman between 45 and 60 years old in good health and CMV-seropositive. CDR3 region: CASSPYNNEQFF. In DNA, the CDR3 is TGTGCCAGCAGTCCTTATAACAATGAGCAGTTCTTC.